The 23 T cell receptor beta chains below come from one sample, sequenced in a study of blood T cells in healthy people across ages. Next came a second PCR, run for roughly 6 to 11 cycles, which used a sample-barcoded 5' primer along with a J-beta primer mix. TCRdb recomputed calls from the 5' RACE reads with MiXCR, one row per CDR3 protein. The sample has some 1.5 million distinct CDR3 sequences; 28% are singletons. Source material: blood. These receptors were obtained from a woman in her twenties or thirties in good health.

V and J are TRBV20-1 and TRBJ2-7; D is perhaps TRBD2 (6 bases). Germline values: CDR1 DFQATT, CDR2 SNEGSKA (reference sequence). The CDR3 runs 16 residues. V dropped 3 bases and J dropped 4 bases, with 22 bases sitting between them. CDR3 loop: CSARRSGSLYPYEQYF. In DNA, the CDR3 is TGCAGTGCTAGGCGCTCCGGGAGCCTTTACCCGTACGAGCAGTACTTC.

The chain recombines TRBV9 with TRBJ2-5; 8 bases fit TRBD1. Per germline, CDR1 SGDLS and CDR2 YYNGEE. Losses at the gene ends were 4 bases for V and 8 bases for J; bases not matched to a gene: 10. The CDR3 totals 14 residues. The CDR3 DNA follows: TGTGCCAGCAGCCTCTCCGGACAGGGTAGCACCCAGTACTTC. Translating gives CASSLSGQGSTQYF.

This clonotype came up a few times. This chain links TRBV12-3 or TRBV12-4 with TRBJ2-1, with a weak D call TRBD2 (7 bases). The V end lost 8 bases, the J end lost 0 bases, and 14 bases lay between the germline ends. The CDR3 length is 15 residues. The CDR3 DNA is TGTGCCAGCCTCGGGGGGCTTAGCTCCTACAATGAGCAGTTCTTC. Amino acids: CASLGGLSSYNEQFF.

This clonotype was counted at least ten times. The V call is TRBV10-3, the J call TRBJ2-1, with a tentative D call TRBD2 (6 bases). The ends were cut back, 2 bases at V and 7 bases at J, with 6 bases in the middle. Germline V CDR1 and CDR2: ENHRY, SYGVKD. This CDR3 contains 12 residues. The CDR3 is CAISERGNEQFF. The CDR3 nucleotides read TGTGCCATCAGTGAGCGGGGGAATGAGCAGTTCTTC.

V and J are TRBV20-1 and TRBJ2-5; 12 bases are a match to TRBD2. V was clipped by 6 bases and J by 11 bases; unmatched bases: 16. CDR3 length: 15 amino acids. Per germline, CDR1 DFQATT and CDR2 SNEGSKA (reference sequence). The CDR3 bases are TGCAGTGCCCTGGCTAGCGGGAGGGTTTTGGATGAGCAGTACTTC. Translated, it gives CSALASGRVLDEQYF.

CDR3 sequence: CAISRTGGTDNEQFF. As DNA, the CDR3 is TGTGCCATCAGCCGGACAGGGGGGACGGACAATGAGCAGTTCTTC. The V and J genes are TRBV10-3 and TRBJ2-1, with TRBD1 matching over 10 bases. The CDR3 has 15 amino acids. After removal of 6 bases from V and 5 bases from J, the junction contained 7 bases not matched to a gene. Germline-derived CDR1 and CDR2 are ENHRY and SYGVKD.

A few counts support this clonotype. This chain links TRBV20-1 with TRBJ2-1; TRBD1 aligns across 9 bases. The CDR3 loop spans 14 amino acids. Germline V CDR1 and CDR2: DFQATT, SNEGSKA (reference sequence). V trimming: 5 bases; J trimming: 3 bases; junction bases outside the gene matches: 5. CDR3 nucleotide sequence: TGCAGTGCTGGGGGGACAGGGTTCTACAATGAGCAGTTCTTC. Translated: CSAGGTGFYNEQFF.

In this sample, this clonotype turned up once. V gene TRBV9 combines with J gene TRBJ2-3, with D possibly matching TRBD2 (6 bases). This CDR3 region has 17 residues. The V end lost 4 bases, the J end lost 3 bases, and 21 bases lay between the germline ends. In germline, CDR1 is SGDLS, CDR2 YYNGEE. The DNA of the CDR3 is TGTGCCAGCAGCATCCTAGATGCGGGGCTAGCGACAGATACGCAGTATTTT. It encodes CASSILDAGLATDTQYF.

This clonotype showed up just once. This may come from a read error, since a much larger clone is one base off. J is TRBJ2-1 and V is TRBV7-2; a weak D match, TRBD1 (6 bases). Germline V CDR1 and CDR2: SGHTA, FQGNSA. This CDR3 is built from 15 residues. DNA for the CDR3: TGTGCCAGCAACTTAGATGACAGGACCTACAATGAGCAGTTCTTC. It translates to CASNLDDRTYNEQFF.

This clonotype was seen a handful of times. The chain employs TRBV20-1 and TRBJ2-5; D gene unclear. CDR3 length: 14 residues. In germline, CDR1 is DFQATT, CDR2 SNEGSKA (reference sequence). Trimming took off 0 bases at V and 5 bases at J, with 13 bases between the two ends. CDR3 residues: CSARDLGIGETQYF. The CDR3 DNA sequence: TGCAGTGCTAGAGATTTAGGCATCGGGGAGACCCAGTACTTC.

This chain joins TRBV19 and TRBJ2-1; 8 nucleotides line up with TRBD2. Looked up from germline, CDR1 is LNHDA and CDR2 is SQIVND (reference sequence). The ends lost 0 bases at V and 7 bases at J; junction bases unmatched: 8. This CDR3 comprises 16 residues. CDR3 residues: CASSIDLRGGQNEQFF. CDR3 nucleotides: TGTGCCAGTAGTATAGATCTTCGGGGGGGCCAGAATGAGCAGTTCTTC.

This chain uses TRBV29-1 with TRBJ1-1, with TRBD1 matching over 9 bases. The length of the CDR3 is 13 residues. V was pared by 4 bases and J by 4 bases, with 4 bases of the junction left unmatched. Per the germline V gene, CDR1 is SQVTM and CDR2 is ANQGSEA. Here the CDR3 reads CSVATGGVTEAFF. DNA for the CDR3: TGCAGCGTTGCGACAGGGGGTGTCACTGAAGCTTTCTTT.

This clonotype has just a few counts. This rearrangement joins TRBV5-1 to TRBJ1-5; D remains unclear. Deletions cut 0 bases from V and 1 base from J, with 8 bases between. The CDR3 is made up of 15 amino acids. The germline gives CDR1 SGHRS, CDR2 YFSETQ. The CDR3 DNA sequence: TGCGCCAGCAGCTTGGGAAGCGAAAGCAATCAGCCCCAGCATTTT. Its translation: CASSLGSESNQPQHF.

The sample holds one count of this clonotype. The J gene is TRBJ1-5, the V gene TRBV5-1; perhaps TRBD1 as D (6 bases). Germline-derived CDR1 and CDR2 are SGHRS and YFSETQ. The V end was cut by 6 bases, the J end by 2 bases, with 15 bases between. This CDR3 region has 15 residues. Written as DNA, the CDR3 is TGCGCCAGCATTCGTCTTGGGGGCGGCAATCAGCCCCAGCATTTT. It yields the protein CASIRLGGGNQPQHF.

On this clonotype itself: A much larger clone lies one base from this, so it may be a read error. The J gene is TRBJ2-1, the V gene TRBV25-1; 12 positions match TRBD2. CDR3 length equals 17 residues. Germline V CDR1 and CDR2: MGHDK, SYGVNS. As DNA, the CDR3 is TGTGCCAGCAGTGAAGGACTAGCGGGACTCTCCTACAGTGAGCAGTTCTTC. This translates into CASSEGLAGLSYSEQFF.

V usage is TRBV28 and J usage is TRBJ2-1, with 15 bases identical to TRBD2. The trim removed 3 bases at V and 10 bases at J, leaving 4 bases unmatched. CDR3 length: 15 residues. CDR1 MDHEN and CDR2 SYDVKM come from the germline V gene. CDR3 coding DNA: TGTGCCAGCAGTTTCCCCGGGACTAGCGGGAGGGAGCAGTTCTTC. It yields the protein CASSFPGTSGREQFF.

The chain is built from TRBV9 and TRBJ2-1; the match to TRBD1 covers 10 bases. V dropped 3 bases and J dropped 5; count of bases not matched to a gene: 8. This CDR3 is built from 16 residues. The germline CDR1 and CDR2 sequences are SGDLS and YYNGEE. CDR3 sequence reads: CASSAGGQGTHNEQFF. CDR3 nucleotides: TGTGCCAGCAGCGCGGGGGGACAGGGGACCCACAATGAGCAGTTCTTC.

The chain has TRBV5-6 and TRBJ2-2; 7 bases agree with TRBD1. V lost 2 bases to trimming and J lost 7 bases; unmatched junction nucleotides: 11. The germline CDR1 and CDR2 sequences are SGHDT and YYEEEE. There are 16 residues in the CDR3. This CDR3 reads CASSLYGRGQGGELFF. For the CDR3, the DNA is TGTGCCAGCAGCTTATACGGAAGGGGGCAAGGCGGGGAGCTGTTTTTT.

This clonotype was observed at least ten times. The gene calls are TRBV20-1 and TRBJ2-7; D not resolved. The germline V and J ends were trimmed by 5 bases and 1 base, with 6 bases remaining between them. CDR1 is DFQATT and CDR2 is SNEGSKA in the germline V gene (reference sequence). The CDR3 is 11 residues long. This CDR3 is CSALKSYEQYF. The CDR3 coding sequence is TGCAGTGCTTTGAAATCCTACGAGCAGTACTTC.

The V gene is TRBV5-6, the J gene TRBJ2-1; tentative D call: TRBD2 (6 bases). This CDR3 contains 14 residues. The germline gives CDR1 SGHDT, CDR2 YYEEEE. Trimming cost V 4 bases and J 6 bases, with 14 bases left between them. DNA of the CDR3: TGTGCCAGCAGCAGCGGGCTAGAGCTCAATGAGCAGTTCTTC. This sequence encodes CASSSGLELNEQFF.

There are a few counts of this clonotype. This sequence joins TRBV7-9 and TRBJ1-4, with 7 bases identical to TRBD1. The CDR3 extends over 17 amino acids. Germline CDR1 and CDR2: SEHNR and FQNEAQ (reference sequence). Unmatched junction bases numbered 17, after V lost 5 bases and J lost 8 bases. The CDR3 sequence: CASSPSDWTGPNEKLFF. CDR3 nucleotides: TGTGCCAGCAGCCCAAGCGACTGGACAGGCCCGAACGAAAAACTGTTTTTT.

This clonotype was detected only once. A much larger clone is a single base away; this may be a read error. The chain joins TRBV18 to TRBJ2-3, with D tentatively TRBD1 (5 bases). The germline V gene has CDR1 KGHSH and CDR2 LQKENI. The CDR3 runs 15 residues. V was trimmed by 6 bases and J by 0 bases, leaving 13 bases between them. CDR3 protein: CASSQGDRSTDTQYF. CDR3 DNA sequence: TGTGCCAGCTCCCAAGGTGACAGAAGCACAGATACGCAGTATTTT.

The chain couples TRBV20-1 to TRBJ2-5; D ambiguous. CDR3 length equals 11 residues. Germline loops: CDR1 DFQATT, CDR2 SNEGSKA (reference sequence). Between the trimmed V and J ends, which lost 6 bases and 5 bases, there was a span of 10 bases. The CDR3 protein is CSAKKVETQYF. The CDR3 nucleotides are TGCAGTGCGAAGAAGGTTGAGACCCAGTACTTC.